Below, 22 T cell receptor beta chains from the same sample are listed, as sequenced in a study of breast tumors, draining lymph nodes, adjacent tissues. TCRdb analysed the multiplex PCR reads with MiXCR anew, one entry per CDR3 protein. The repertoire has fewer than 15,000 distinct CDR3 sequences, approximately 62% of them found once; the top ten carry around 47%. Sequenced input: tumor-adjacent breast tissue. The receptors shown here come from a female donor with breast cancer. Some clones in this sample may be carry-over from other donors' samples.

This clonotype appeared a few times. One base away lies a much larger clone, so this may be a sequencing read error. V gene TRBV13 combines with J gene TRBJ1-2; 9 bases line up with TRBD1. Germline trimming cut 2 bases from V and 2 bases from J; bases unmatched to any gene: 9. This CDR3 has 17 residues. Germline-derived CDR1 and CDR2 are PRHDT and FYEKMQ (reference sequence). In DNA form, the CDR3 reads TGTGCCAGCAGCTTACGGACAGGGGTCCCCTTGAACTATGGCTACACCTTC. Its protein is CASSLRTGVPLNYGYTF.

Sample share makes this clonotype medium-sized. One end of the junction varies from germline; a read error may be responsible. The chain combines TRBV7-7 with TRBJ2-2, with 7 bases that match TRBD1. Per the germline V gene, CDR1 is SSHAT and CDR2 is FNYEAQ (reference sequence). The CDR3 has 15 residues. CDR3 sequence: CASSYSTGHTGELFF. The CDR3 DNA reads TGTGCTAGCAGTTATTCGACAGGGCACACCGGGGAGCTGTTTTTT.

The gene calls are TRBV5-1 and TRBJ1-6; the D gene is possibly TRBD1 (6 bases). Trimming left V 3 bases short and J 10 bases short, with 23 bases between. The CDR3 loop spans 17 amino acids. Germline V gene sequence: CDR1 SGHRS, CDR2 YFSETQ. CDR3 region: CASSSEVLTGARSPLHF. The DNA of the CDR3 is TGCGCCAGCAGCTCAGAAGTGCTGACGGGGGCGAGGTCACCCCTCCACTTT. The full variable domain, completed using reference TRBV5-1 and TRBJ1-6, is KAGVTQTPRYLIKTRGQQVTLSCSPISGHRSVSWYQQTPGQGLQFLFEYFSETQRNKGNFPGRFSGRQFSNSRSEMNVSTLELGDSALYLCASSSEVLTGARSPLHFGNGTRLTVT.

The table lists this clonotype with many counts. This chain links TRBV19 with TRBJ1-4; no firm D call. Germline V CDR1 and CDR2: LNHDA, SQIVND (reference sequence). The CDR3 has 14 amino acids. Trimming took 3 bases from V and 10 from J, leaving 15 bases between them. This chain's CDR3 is CASSIVDGLGKLFF. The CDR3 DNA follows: TGTGCCAGTAGTATTGTGGACGGACTCGGAAAACTGTTTTTT.

The CDR3 spells CAISGGDYGYTF. The CDR3 bases are TGTGCCATCAGTGGAGGGGACTATGGCTACACCTTC. The chain carries TRBV10-3 and TRBJ1-2, with D maybe TRBD1 (5 bases). The CDR3 runs to 12 residues. Trimming cost V 4 bases and J 3 bases, with 6 bases left between them. Germline assignment: CDR1 ENHRY and CDR2 SYGVKD.

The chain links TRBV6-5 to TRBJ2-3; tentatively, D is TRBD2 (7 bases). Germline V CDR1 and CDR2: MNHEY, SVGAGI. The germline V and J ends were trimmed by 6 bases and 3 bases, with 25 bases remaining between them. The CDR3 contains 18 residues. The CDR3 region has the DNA TGTGCCAGCAGACCCTGGGGGCGGGGGAGTAGAATAACAGATACGCAGTATTTT. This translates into CASRPWGRGSRITDTQYF.

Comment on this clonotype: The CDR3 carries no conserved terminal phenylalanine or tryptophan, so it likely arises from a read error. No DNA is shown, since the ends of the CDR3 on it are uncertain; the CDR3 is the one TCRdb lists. The CDR3 here is CALRGYASS. The chain employs TRBV30 and TRBJ1-6; the D segment call TRBD1 is taken from the table without a DNA check. The CDR3 comprises 9 residues, both ends counted. Germline V CDR1 and CDR2: GTSNPN, SVGIG (reference sequence).

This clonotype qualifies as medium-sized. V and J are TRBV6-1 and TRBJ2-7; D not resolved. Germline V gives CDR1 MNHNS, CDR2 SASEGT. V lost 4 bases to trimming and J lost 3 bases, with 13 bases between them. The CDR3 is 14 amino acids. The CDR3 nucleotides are TGTGCCAGCAGTGGACCAATTGAGCTCTACGAGCAGTACTTC. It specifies CASSGPIELYEQYF.

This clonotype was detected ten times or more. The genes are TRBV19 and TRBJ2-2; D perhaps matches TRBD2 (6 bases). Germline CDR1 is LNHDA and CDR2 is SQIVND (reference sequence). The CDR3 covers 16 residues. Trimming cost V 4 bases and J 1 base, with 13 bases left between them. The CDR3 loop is CASSRLGARNTGELFF. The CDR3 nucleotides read TGTGCCAGTAGTAGACTAGGGGCCCGGAACACCGGGGAGCTGTTTTTT.

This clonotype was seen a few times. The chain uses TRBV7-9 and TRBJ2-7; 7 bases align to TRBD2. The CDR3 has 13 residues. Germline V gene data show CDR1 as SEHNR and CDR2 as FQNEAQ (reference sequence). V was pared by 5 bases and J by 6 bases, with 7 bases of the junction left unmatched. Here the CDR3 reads CASSLSWGGEQYF. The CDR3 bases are TGTGCCAGCAGCCTCTCTTGGGGGGGCGAGCAGTACTTC.

DNA for the CDR3: TGTGCCACCAGCGGACAAACGGGGGGCGTGGGCTACACCTTC. Its translation is CATSGQTGGVGYTF. The rearrangement uses TRBV15 and TRBJ1-2; a weak D match, TRBD1 (6 bases). V lost 5 bases, J lost 8 bases, and 18 bases lay in between. Germline V gene sequence: CDR1 LNHNV, CDR2 YYDKDF (reference sequence). This CDR3 spans 14 amino acids. The whole variable domain, remainder taken from reference TRBV15 and TRBJ1-2, is DAMVIQNPRYQVTQFGKPVTLSCSQTLNHNVMYWYQQKSSQAPKLLFHYYDKDFNNEADTPDNFQSRRPNTSFCFLDIRSPGLGDTAMYLCATSGQTGGVGYTFGSGTRLTVV.

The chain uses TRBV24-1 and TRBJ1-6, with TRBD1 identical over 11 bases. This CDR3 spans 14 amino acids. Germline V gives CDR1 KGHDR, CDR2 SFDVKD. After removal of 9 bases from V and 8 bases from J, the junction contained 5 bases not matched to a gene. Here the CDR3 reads CATQGQGAHSPLHF. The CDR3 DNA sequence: TGTGCCACCCAAGGACAGGGGGCACATTCACCCCTCCACTTT.

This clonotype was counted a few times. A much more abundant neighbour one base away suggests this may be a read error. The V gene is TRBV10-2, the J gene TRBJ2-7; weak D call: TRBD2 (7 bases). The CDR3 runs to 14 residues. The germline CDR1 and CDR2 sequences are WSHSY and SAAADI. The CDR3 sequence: CASSEGGGGYGQYF. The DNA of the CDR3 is TGCGCCAGCAGTGAAGGGGGGGGGGGGTACGGGCAGTACTTC.

In DNA, the CDR3 is TGTGCCAGCAGCCTCGGGAGTGCGTATGAGCAGTTCTTC. It codes for CASSLGSAYEQFF. V is TRBV9 and J is TRBJ2-1; D is perhaps TRBD2 (6 bases). V was clipped by 4 bases and J by 8 bases, with 13 bases between them. CDR1 and CDR2 (germline): SGDLS, YYNGEE. CDR3 length: 13 amino acids.

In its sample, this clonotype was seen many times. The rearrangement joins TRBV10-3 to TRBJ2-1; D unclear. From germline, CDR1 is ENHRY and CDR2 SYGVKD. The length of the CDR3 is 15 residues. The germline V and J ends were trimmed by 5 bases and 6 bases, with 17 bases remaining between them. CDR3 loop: CAISLYAIGGNEQFF. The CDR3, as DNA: TGTGCCATCAGTTTGTACGCGATAGGTGGCAATGAGCAGTTCTTC.

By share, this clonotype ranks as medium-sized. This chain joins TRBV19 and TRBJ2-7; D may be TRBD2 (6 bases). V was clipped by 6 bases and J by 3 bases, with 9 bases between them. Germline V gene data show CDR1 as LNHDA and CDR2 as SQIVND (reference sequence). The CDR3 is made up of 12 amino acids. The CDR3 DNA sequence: TGTGCCAGTAGCAGCGGGCACTACGAGCAGTACTTC. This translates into CASSSGHYEQYF.

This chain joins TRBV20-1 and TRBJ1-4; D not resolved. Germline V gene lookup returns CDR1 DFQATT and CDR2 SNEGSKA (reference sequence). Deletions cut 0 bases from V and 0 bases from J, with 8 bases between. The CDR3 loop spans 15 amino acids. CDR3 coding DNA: TGCAGTGCTAGAGAGGGCCTAGCAACTAATGAAAAACTGTTTTTT. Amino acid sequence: CSAREGLATNEKLFF.

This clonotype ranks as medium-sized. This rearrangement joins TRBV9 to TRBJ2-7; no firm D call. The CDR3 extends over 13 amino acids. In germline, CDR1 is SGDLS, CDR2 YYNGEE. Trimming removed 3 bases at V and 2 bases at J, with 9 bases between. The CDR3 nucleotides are TGTGCCAGCAGCGCCGGTAATACCTACGAGCAGTACTTC. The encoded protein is CASSAGNTYEQYF.

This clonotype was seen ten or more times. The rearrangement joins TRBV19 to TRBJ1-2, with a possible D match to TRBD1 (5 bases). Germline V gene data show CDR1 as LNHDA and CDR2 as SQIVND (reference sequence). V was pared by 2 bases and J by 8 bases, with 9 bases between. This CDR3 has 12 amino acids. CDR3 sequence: CASSIRDGGYTF. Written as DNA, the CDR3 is TGTGCCAGTAGTATACGGGACGGAGGCTACACCTTC. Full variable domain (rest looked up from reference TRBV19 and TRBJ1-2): DGGITQSPKYLFRKEGQNVTLSCEQNLNHDAMYWYRQDPGQGLRLIYYSQIVNDFQKGDIAEGYSVSREKKESFPLTVTSAQKNPTAFYLCASSIRDGGYTFGSGTRLTVV.

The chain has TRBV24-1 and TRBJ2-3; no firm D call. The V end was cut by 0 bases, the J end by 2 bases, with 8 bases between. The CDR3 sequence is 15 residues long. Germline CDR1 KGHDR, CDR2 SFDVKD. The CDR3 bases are TGTGCCACCAGTGATTTGCGCGTGGCCACAGATACGCAGTATTTT. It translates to CATSDLRVATDTQYF.

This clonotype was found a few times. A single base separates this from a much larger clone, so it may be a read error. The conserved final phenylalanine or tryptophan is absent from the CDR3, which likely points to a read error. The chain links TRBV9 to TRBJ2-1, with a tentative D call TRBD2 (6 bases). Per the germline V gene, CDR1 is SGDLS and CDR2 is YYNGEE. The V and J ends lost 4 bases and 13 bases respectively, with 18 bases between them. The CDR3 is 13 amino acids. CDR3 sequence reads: CASSPSGGLYQFS. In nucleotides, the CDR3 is TGTGCCAGCAGCCCCAGTGGGGGACTTTATCAGTTCTCC.

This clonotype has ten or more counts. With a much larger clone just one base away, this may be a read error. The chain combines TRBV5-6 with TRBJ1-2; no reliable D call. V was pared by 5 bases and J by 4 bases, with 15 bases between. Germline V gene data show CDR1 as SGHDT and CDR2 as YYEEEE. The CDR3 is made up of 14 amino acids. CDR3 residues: CASSHGRAGYGYTF. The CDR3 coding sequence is TGTGCCAGCAGTCACGGACGGGCCGGCTATGGCTACACCTTC.